This T cell receptor beta chain was identified in a study of Ad26.COV2.S vaccination and SARS-CoV-2 variants. The treatment was: about 20 received Ad26.COV2.S at low or high dose, single or two shots; several received placebo; per-sample allocation not given. Sampling was performed 63 days after the first vaccine or placebo injection. The V end lost 7 bases, the J end lost 9 bases, and 13 bases lay between the germline ends. The CDR3 is 13 amino acids. Germline V CDR1 and CDR2: LGHNA, YNFKEQ. Clones were read by immunoSEQ multiplex PCR, and TCRdb kept only the in-frame ones, dropping some. Of roughly 300,000 clones detected, around nine tenths appear once; the ten largest clones hold around 10%.

The sequence was collected from a person between 18 and 59 years old who received the Ad26.COV2.S COVID-19 vaccine or a placebo. The rearrangement links TRBV4-2 to TRBJ1-6, with D tentatively TRBD1 (5 bases). This sample comprised peripheral blood, obtained in a trial of Ad26.COV2.S vaccine versus placebo. The CDR3 spells CASTPSGGSPLHF. CDR3 DNA sequence: TGTGCCAGCACCCCGTCGGGGGGTTCACCCCTCCACTTT.